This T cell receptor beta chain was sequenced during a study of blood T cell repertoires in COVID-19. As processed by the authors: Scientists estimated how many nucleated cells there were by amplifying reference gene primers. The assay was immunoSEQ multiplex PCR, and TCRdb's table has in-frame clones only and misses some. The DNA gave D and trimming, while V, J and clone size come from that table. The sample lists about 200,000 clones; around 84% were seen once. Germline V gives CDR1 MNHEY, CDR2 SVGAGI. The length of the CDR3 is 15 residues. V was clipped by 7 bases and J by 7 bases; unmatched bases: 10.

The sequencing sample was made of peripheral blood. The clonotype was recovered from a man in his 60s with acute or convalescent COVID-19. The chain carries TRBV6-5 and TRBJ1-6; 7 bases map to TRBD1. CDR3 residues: CASTAGTALNSPLHF. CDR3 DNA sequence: TGTGCCAGCACTGCCGGGACAGCATTAAATTCACCCCTCCACTTT.